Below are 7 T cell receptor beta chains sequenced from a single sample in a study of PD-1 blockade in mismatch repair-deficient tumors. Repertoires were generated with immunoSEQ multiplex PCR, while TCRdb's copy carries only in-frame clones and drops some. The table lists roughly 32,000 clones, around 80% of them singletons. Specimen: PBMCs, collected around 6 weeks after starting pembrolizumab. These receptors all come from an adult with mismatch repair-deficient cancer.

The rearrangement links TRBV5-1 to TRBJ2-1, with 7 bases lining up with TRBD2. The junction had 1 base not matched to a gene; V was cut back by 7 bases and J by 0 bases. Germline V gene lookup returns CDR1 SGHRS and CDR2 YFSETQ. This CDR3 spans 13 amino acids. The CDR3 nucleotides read TGCGCCAGCCAGCGGGACTCCTACAATGAGCAGTTCTTC. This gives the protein CASQRDSYNEQFF.

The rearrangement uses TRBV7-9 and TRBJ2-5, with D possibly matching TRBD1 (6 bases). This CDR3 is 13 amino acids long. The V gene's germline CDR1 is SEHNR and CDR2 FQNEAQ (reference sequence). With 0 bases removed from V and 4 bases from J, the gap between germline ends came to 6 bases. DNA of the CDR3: TGTGCCAGCAGCTTAGCACAGGGAGAGACCCAGTACTTC. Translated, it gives CASSLAQGETQYF.

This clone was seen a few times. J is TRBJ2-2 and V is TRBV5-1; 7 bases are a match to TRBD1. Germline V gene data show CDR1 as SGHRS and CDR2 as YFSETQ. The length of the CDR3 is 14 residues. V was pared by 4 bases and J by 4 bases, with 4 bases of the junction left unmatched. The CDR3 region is CASSQRTGTGELFF. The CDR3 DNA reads TGCGCCAGCAGCCAACGGACAGGCACCGGGGAGCTGTTTTTT.

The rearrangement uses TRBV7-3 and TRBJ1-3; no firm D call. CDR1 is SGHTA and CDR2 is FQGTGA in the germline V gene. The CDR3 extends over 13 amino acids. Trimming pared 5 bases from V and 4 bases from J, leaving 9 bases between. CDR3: CASSPQAGNTIYF. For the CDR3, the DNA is TGTGCCAGCAGCCCCCAGGCAGGAAACACCATATATTTT.

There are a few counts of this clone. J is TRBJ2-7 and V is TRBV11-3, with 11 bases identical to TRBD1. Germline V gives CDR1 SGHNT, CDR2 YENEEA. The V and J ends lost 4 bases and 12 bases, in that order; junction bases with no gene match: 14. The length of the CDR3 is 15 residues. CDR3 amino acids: CASSSGQGATPRLYF. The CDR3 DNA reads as TGTGCCAGCAGCTCAGGACAGGGGGCGACTCCACGTCTGTACTTC.

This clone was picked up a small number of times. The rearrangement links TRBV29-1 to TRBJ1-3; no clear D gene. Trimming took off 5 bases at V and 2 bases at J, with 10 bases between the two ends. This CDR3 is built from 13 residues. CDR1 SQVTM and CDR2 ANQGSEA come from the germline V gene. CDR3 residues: CSVHGVAGNTIYF. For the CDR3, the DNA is TGCAGCGTTCACGGGGTAGCTGGAAACACCATATATTTT.

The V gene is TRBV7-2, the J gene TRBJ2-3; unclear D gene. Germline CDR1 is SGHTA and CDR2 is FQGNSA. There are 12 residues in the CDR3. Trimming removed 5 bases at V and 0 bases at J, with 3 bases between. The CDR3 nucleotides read TGTGCCAGCAGCCCTAGCACAGATACGCAGTATTTT. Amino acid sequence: CASSPSTDTQYF.